The 3 T cell receptor beta chains below all came from one sample that was sequenced in a study of shared clonotypes between healthy human individuals. Clones were sequenced by immunoSEQ multiplex PCR, and TCRdb holds only the in-frame ones, with some missing. This table holds about 110,000 clones, approximately 70% found once. Sequences were obtained from memory CD8+ T cells sorted from blood. The subset was: CD45RO+ cells pooled with CCR7-negative TemRA cells. These receptors were taken from a woman aged 30 to 39 in good health.

This clone came up once. The chain is built from TRBV15 and TRBJ2-1, with D possibly matching TRBD2 (6 bases). Trimming removed 0 bases at V and 5 bases at J, with 20 bases between. This CDR3 has 18 amino acids. Germline V gives CDR1 LNHNV, CDR2 YYDKDF (reference sequence). CDR3 in DNA: TGTGCCACCAGCAGAGATAGAGGGAAGCTAGCGCTGAACAATGAGCAGTTCTTC. Its translation is CATSRDRGKLALNNEQFF.

The V and J genes are TRBV18 and TRBJ2-7, with TRBD1 matching 8 bases. Germline loops: CDR1 KGHSH, CDR2 LQKENI. This CDR3 region has 13 residues. The ends lost 5 bases at V and 5 bases at J; junction bases unmatched: 5. DNA of the CDR3: TGTGCCAGCTCATTGGACAGGGTGGACGAGCAGTACTTC. Its protein product is CASSLDRVDEQYF. Using reference TRBV18 and TRBJ2-7 for the parts outside the CDR3, the full variable domain is NAGVMQNPRHLVRRRGQEARLRCSPMKGHSHVYWYRQLPEEGLKFMVYLQKENIIDESGMPKERFSAEFPKEGPSILRIQQVVRGDSAAYFCASSLDRVDEQYFGPGTRLTVT.

In this sample, this clone turned up many times. The chain carries TRBV7-8 and TRBJ1-2; D ambiguous. This CDR3 has 12 residues. Per germline, CDR1 SGHVS and CDR2 FQNEAQ. The V end lost 1 base, the J end lost 6 bases, and 6 bases lay between the germline ends. The CDR3, as DNA: TGTGCCAGCAGCTTAGACGGCCATGGCTACACCTTC. Translated: CASSLDGHGYTF.